These 17 T cell receptor beta chains came from one sample sequenced in a study of T-cell memory formation after mild COVID-19. TCRdb analysed the 5' RACE reads with MiXCR anew, one entry per CDR3 protein. The sample lists fewer than 550,000 distinct CDR3 sequences; around 19% were seen once. Sequencing was done on a sample of PBMCs or a T cell subset sorted from them (not recorded which). The source is an adult woman who had mild COVID-19 (a few samples of this study predate the infection). Cell type and time point are not known.

As to this clonotype: The junction shows a germline mismatch at one end, possibly a read error. The chain links TRBV27 to TRBJ1-6; 7 bases fit TRBD1. The germline V gene has CDR1 MNHEY and CDR2 SMNVEV (reference sequence). The CDR3 contains 15 residues. The CDR3 DNA sequence: TGTGCCAGCAGTTTATCGTTAGGGGGCAGTTCACCCATCCACTTT. It codes for CASSLSLGGSSPIHF.

The V call is TRBV11-1, the J call TRBJ2-3, with TRBD1 identical over 8 bases. CDR3 size: 14 residues. V lost 5 bases and J lost 5; bases outside the gene matches: 6. Per germline, CDR1 SGHAT and CDR2 FQDESV (reference sequence). For the CDR3, the DNA is TGTGCCAGCAGCGCGGACAGGGTGCTAGATACGCAGTATTTT. Amino acid sequence: CASSADRVLDTQYF. Full variable domain (rest looked up from reference TRBV11-1 and TRBJ2-3): EAEVAQSPRYKITEKSQAVAFWCDPISGHATLYWYRQILGQGPELLVQFQDESVVDDSQLPKDRFSAERLKGVDSTLKIQPAELGDSAMYLCASSADRVLDTQYFGPGTRLTVL.

In this sample, this clonotype turned up a few times. The chain recombines TRBV3-1 with TRBJ2-5; tentative D call: TRBD2 (5 bases). Germline CDR1 reads LGHDT; CDR2 reads YNNKEL (reference sequence). The CDR3 is made up of 14 amino acids. The V end was cut by 3 bases, the J end by 2 bases, with 10 bases between. The CDR3 sequence is CASSHDYLQETQYF. CDR3 in DNA: TGTGCCAGCAGCCATGACTATCTGCAAGAGACCCAGTACTTC.

The chain uses TRBV6-2 or TRBV6-3 and TRBJ2-1; TRBD2 matches 11 bases. The CDR3 has 14 amino acids. After removal of 6 bases from V and 9 bases from J, the junction contained 7 bases not matched to a gene. The germline V gene encodes CDR1 MNHEY and CDR2 SVGEGT. The CDR3 DNA sequence: TGTGCCAGCAGCCTTAGCGGGAGGGCCGGTGAGCAGTTCTTC. This translates into CASSLSGRAGEQFF.

The chain carries TRBV30 and TRBJ2-5, with 10 bases lining up with TRBD2. The V gene's germline CDR1 is GTSNPN and CDR2 SVGIG (reference sequence). The CDR3 has 15 residues. J gave up 4 bases and V 3 bases, and 8 bases lay outside the gene matches. Here the CDR3 DNA reads TGTGCCTGGAGCCTCATAGCGGGGGGTAGAGAGACCCAGTACTTC. This translates into CAWSLIAGGRETQYF.

This sequence joins TRBV12-3 or TRBV12-4 and TRBJ1-2; tentative D call: TRBD1 (5 bases). V dropped 6 bases and J dropped 8 bases, with 19 bases sitting between them. This CDR3 spans 14 amino acids. The CDR3: CASSRSLGREGYTF. Written as DNA, the CDR3 is TGTGCCAGCAGCCGTTCTTTGGGGCGGGAGGGCTACACCTTC.

The chain joins TRBV4-2 to TRBJ1-6; D is possibly TRBD1 (6 bases). Germline loops: CDR1 LGHNA, CDR2 YNFKEQ. With 0 bases removed from V and 14 bases from J, the gap between germline ends came to 14 bases. This CDR3 region has 14 residues. CDR3 sequence reads: CASSQDYQGMALHF. CDR3 DNA: TGTGCCAGCAGCCAAGATTATCAGGGGATGGCCCTCCACTTT.

This chain connects TRBV23-1 to TRBJ2-3; D is possibly TRBD2 (6 bases). TRBV23-1 is an ORF, and what it does is uncertain. The germline V and J ends were trimmed by 4 bases and 0 bases, with 17 bases remaining between them. The CDR3 spans 17 residues. The CDR3 spells CASSRVTSTSSTDTQYF. The CDR3 DNA follows: TGCGCCAGCAGTCGTGTTACTAGCACCTCTAGCACAGATACGCAGTATTTT.

A few counts support this clonotype. The rearrangement links TRBV6-5 to TRBJ2-1; D is undetermined. The V and J ends lost 2 bases and 5 bases respectively, with 13 bases between them. The CDR3 has 15 residues. The germline V gene encodes CDR1 MNHEY and CDR2 SVGAGI. The CDR3 region has the DNA TGTGCCAGCAGTTACATCTGGGGTGTTGACAATGAGCAGTTCTTC. Translating gives CASSYIWGVDNEQFF.

This clonotype has just a few counts. The chain is built from TRBV2 and TRBJ2-7, with D uncertain. V was clipped by 3 bases and J by 1 base, with 7 bases between them. Germline lookup yields CDR1 SNHLY and CDR2 FYNNEI. CDR3 length: 13 amino acids. The DNA of the CDR3 is TGTGCCAGCAGTGATGTGCAATCCTACGAGCAGTACTTC. Translated, it gives CASSDVQSYEQYF.

The V call is TRBV19, the J call TRBJ2-2, with D unresolved. Trimming stripped 3 bases from V and 6 bases from J, with 5 bases between. CDR1 LNHDA and CDR2 SQIVND come from the germline V gene (reference sequence). This CDR3 region has 12 residues. CDR3 protein: CASSMVAGELFF. In DNA, the CDR3 is TGTGCCAGTAGTATGGTGGCCGGGGAGCTGTTTTTT.

The rearrangement uses TRBV6-5 and TRBJ1-2, with D unclear. Trimming removed 2 bases from V and 2 bases from J, with 6 bases in between. Germline values: CDR1 MNHEY, CDR2 SVGAGI. This CDR3 has 13 amino acids. CDR3 DNA sequence: TGTGCCAGCAGTTACGCCGGGAACTATGGCTACACCTTC. Its translation: CASSYAGNYGYTF.

This clonotype was counted at least ten times. CDR3 protein: CASSYSWDRDYYEQYF. The CDR3 DNA reads TGTGCCAGCAGTTACTCTTGGGACAGGGACTACTACGAGCAGTACTTC. The chain couples TRBV6-6 to TRBJ2-7, with TRBD1 matching over 9 bases. Germline V CDR1 and CDR2: MNHNY, SVGAGI (reference sequence). CDR3 size: 16 residues. The junction had 6 bases not matched to a gene; V was cut back by 0 bases and J by 3 bases.

The rearrangement joins TRBV9 to TRBJ2-5; D might be TRBD2 (5 bases). This CDR3 contains 13 residues. The germline V gene has CDR1 SGDLS and CDR2 YYNGEE. The V end lost 0 bases, the J end lost 7 bases, and 10 bases lay between the germline ends. The CDR3 region has the DNA TGTGCCAGCAGCGTAGATAATCGGGGGACCCAGTACTTC. Translating gives CASSVDNRGTQYF.

The V gene is TRBV7-2, the J gene TRBJ2-6; D perhaps matches TRBD1 (5 bases). CDR3 length equals 16 residues. V lost 6 bases to trimming and J lost 2 bases, with 14 bases between them. Germline-derived CDR1 and CDR2 are SGHTA and FQGNSA. CDR3 protein: CASRGAHNTGANVLTF. In DNA, the CDR3 is TGTGCCAGCAGAGGGGCCCACAATACTGGGGCCAACGTCCTGACTTTC.

This clonotype was counted ten times or more. This sequence joins TRBV27 and TRBJ2-2; D call uncertain. The V and J ends lost 4 bases and 1 base respectively, with 1 base between them. Germline assignment: CDR1 MNHEY and CDR2 SMNVEV (reference sequence). The CDR3 spans 12 residues. Written as DNA, the CDR3 is TGTGCCAGCAGTTGGAACACCGGGGAGCTGTTTTTT. Protein: CASSWNTGELFF.

This clonotype showed up just a few times. This chain links TRBV3-1 with TRBJ2-3; D call uncertain. CDR3 size: 13 residues. Trimming pared 5 bases from V and 13 bases from J, leaving 19 bases between. Germline V gene sequence: CDR1 LGHDT, CDR2 YNNKEL (reference sequence). The CDR3: CASSSFLGPSKYF. In nucleotides, the CDR3 is TGTGCCAGCAGCTCCTTCCTGGGCCCCTCGAAGTATTTT.